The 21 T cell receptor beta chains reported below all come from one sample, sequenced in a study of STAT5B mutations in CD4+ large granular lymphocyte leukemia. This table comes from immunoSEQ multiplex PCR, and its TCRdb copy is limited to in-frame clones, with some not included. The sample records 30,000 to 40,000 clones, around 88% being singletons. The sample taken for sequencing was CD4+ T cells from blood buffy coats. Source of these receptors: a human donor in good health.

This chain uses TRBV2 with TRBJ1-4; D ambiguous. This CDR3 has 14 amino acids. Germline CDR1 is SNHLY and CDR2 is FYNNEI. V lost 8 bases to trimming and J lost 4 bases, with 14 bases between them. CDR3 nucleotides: TGTGCCAGCCACCCCAGAGCTAGTAATGAAAAACTGTTTTTT. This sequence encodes CASHPRASNEKLFF. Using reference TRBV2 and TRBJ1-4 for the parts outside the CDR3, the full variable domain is EPEVTQTPSHQVTQMGQEVILRCVPISNHLYFYWYRQILGQKVEFLVSFYNNEISEKSEIFDDQFSVERPDGSNFTLKIRSTKLEDSAMYFCASHPRASNEKLFFGSGTQLSVL.

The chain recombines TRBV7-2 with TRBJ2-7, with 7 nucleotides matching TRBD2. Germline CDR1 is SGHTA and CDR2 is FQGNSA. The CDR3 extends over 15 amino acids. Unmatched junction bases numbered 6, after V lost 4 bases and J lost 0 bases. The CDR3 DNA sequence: TGTGCCAGCAGCTCCCCGGGGGGACCCTCCTACGAGCAGTACTTC. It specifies CASSSPGGPSYEQYF.

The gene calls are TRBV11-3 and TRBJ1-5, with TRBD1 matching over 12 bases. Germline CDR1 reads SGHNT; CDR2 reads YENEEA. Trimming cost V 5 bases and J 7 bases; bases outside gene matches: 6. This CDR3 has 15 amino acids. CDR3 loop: CASSLGTGGYQPQHF. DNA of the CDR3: TGTGCCAGCAGCCTGGGGACAGGGGGCTACCAGCCCCAGCATTTT.

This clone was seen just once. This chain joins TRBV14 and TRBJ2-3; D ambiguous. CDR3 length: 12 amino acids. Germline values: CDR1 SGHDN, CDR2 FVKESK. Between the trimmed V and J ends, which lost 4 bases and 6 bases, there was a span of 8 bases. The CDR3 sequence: CASSPLGDTQYF. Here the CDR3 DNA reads TGTGCCAGCAGCCCACTCGGCGATACGCAGTATTTT.

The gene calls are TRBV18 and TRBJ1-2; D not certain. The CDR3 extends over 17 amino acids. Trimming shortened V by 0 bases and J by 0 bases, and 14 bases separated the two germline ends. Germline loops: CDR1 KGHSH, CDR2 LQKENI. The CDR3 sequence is CASSPPAPKSSNYGYTF. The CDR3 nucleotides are TGTGCCAGCTCACCACCAGCCCCTAAGAGTTCTAACTATGGCTACACCTTC.

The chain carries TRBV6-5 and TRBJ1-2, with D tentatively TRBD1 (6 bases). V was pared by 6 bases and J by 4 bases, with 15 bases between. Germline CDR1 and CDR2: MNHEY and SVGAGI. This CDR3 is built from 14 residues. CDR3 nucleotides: TGTGCCAGCAGGAACAGGGAAATCCTCTATGGCTACACCTTC. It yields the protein CASRNREILYGYTF.

Here the CDR3 reads CASSFGTSGSTYQETQYF. The CDR3 DNA reads TGCGCCAGCAGCTTCGGGACTAGCGGGTCGACGTACCAAGAGACCCAGTACTTC. The gene calls are TRBV5-1 and TRBJ2-5, with 12 nucleotides matching TRBD2. Germline assignment: CDR1 SGHRS and CDR2 YFSETQ. The CDR3 totals 18 residues. Trimming at V came to 2 bases and at J to 0 bases, leaving 8 bases not matched to a gene.

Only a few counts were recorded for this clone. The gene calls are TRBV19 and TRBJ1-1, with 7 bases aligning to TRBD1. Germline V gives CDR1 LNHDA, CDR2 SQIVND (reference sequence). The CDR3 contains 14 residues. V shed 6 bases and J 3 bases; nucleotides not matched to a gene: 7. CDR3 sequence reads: CASSSTGRDTEAFF. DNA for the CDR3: TGTGCCAGTAGCTCGACAGGGAGGGACACTGAAGCTTTCTTT.

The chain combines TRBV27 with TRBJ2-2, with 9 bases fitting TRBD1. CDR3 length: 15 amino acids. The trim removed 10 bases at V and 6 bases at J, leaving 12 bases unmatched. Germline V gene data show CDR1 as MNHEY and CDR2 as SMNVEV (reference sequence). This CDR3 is CATIKGDRASGELFF. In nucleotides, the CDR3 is TGTGCCACCATTAAGGGGGACAGGGCGTCCGGGGAGCTGTTTTTT.

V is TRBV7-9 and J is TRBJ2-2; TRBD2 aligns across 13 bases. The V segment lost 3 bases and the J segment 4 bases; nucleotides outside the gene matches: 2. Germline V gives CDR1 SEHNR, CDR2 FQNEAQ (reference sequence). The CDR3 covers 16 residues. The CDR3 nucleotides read TGTGCCAGCAGCTTGGGACTAGCGGGGACCACCGGGGAGCTGTTTTTT. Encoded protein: CASSLGLAGTTGELFF.

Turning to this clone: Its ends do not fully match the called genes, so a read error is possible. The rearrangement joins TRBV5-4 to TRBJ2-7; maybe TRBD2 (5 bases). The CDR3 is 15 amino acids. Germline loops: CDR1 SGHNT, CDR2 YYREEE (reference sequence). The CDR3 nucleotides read TGTGCCAGCAGCTTGGGGACTGTGGGGTCCTATGAGCAGTACTTC. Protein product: CASSLGTVGSYEQYF.

CDR3 loop: CASRYQGARNYGYTF. CDR3 bases: TGTGCCAGCAGATACCAGGGGGCGCGGAACTATGGCTACACCTTC. The chain combines TRBV7-8 with TRBJ1-2, with 8 nucleotides matching TRBD1. The CDR3 extends over 15 amino acids. Germline V lookup: CDR1 SGHVS, CDR2 FQNEAQ. J gave up 2 bases and V 6 bases, and 8 bases lay outside the gene matches.

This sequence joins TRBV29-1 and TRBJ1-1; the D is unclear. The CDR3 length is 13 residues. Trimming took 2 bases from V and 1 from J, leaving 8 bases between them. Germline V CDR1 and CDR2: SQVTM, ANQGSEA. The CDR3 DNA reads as TGCAGCGTTGAAACGGGTAGGAACACTGAAGCTTTCTTT. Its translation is CSVETGRNTEAFF.

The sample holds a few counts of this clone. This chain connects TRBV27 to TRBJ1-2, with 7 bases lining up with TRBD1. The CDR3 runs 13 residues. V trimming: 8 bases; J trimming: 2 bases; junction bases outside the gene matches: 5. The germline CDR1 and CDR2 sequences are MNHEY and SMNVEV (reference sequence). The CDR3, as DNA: TGTGCCAGCCGGAAGACAGGGAACTATGGCTACACCTTC. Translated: CASRKTGNYGYTF.

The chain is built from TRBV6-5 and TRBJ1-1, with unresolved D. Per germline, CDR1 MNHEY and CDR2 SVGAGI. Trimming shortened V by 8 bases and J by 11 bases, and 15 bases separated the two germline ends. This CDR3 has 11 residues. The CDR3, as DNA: TGTGCCAGCGCGAGTCCAAGGAGGGCTTTCTTT. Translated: CASASPRRAFF.

The CDR3 bases are TGTGCCAGCAGCTTAATGGGCGGGAACACTGAAGCTTTCTTT. Protein sequence: CASSLMGGNTEAFF. This chain connects TRBV7-9 to TRBJ1-1; D unresolved. The CDR3 is 14 amino acids. CDR1 and CDR2 (germline): SEHNR, FQNEAQ (reference sequence). The V end was cut by 2 bases, the J end by 1 base, with 8 bases between.

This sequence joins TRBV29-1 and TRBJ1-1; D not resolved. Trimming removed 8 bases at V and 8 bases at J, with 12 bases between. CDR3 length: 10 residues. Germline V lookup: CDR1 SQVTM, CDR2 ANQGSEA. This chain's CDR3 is CSLSDGEAFF. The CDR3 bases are TGCAGCCTAAGCGACGGAGAAGCTTTCTTT.

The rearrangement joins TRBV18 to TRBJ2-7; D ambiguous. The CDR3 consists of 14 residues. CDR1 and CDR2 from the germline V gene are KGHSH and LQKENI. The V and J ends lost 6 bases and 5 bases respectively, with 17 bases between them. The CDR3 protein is CASSPTSSNNEQYF. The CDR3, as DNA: TGTGCCAGCTCCCCGACAAGCAGTAACAACGAGCAGTACTTC.

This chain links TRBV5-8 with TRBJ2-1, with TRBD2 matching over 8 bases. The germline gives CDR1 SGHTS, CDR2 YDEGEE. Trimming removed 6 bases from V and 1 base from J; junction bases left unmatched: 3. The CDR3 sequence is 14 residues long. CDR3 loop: CASTGGASYNEQFF. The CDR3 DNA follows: TGTGCCAGCACCGGGGGGGCTTCCTACAATGAGCAGTTCTTC.

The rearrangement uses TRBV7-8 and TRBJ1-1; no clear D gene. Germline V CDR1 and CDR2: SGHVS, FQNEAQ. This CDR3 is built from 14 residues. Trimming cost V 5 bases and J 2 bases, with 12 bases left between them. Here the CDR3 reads CASSPRESNTEAFF. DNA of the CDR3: TGTGCCAGCAGCCCCCGGGAGAGTAACACTGAAGCTTTCTTT.

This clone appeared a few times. In nucleotides, the CDR3 is TGTGCCAGCAGCACCGCACAGCCCGAAGCTTTCTTT. Protein: CASSTAQPEAFF. The rearrangement uses TRBV11-3 and TRBJ1-1; D gene ambiguous. CDR3 length equals 12 residues. V was cut by 5 bases and J by 8 bases, with 12 bases left in between. Germline V lookup: CDR1 SGHNT, CDR2 YENEEA. The full variable domain, in which reference TRBV11-3 and TRBJ1-1 provide the parts outside the CDR3, is EAGVVQSPRYKIIEKKQPVAFWCNPISGHNTLYWYLQNLGQGPELLIRYENEEAVDDSQLPKDRFSAERLKGVDSTLKIQPAELGDSAVYLCASSTAQPEAFFGQGTRLTVV.